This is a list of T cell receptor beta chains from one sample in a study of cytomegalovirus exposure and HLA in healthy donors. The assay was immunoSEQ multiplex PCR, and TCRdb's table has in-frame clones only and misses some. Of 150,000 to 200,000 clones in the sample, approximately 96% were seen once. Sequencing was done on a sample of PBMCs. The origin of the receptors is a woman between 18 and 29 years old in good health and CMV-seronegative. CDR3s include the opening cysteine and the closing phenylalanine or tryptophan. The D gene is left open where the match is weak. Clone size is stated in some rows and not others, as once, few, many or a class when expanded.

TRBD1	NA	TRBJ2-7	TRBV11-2	CASSLDRVYEQYF	TGTGCCAGCAGCCTCGACAGGGTCTACGAGCAGTACTTC
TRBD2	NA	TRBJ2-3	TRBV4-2	CASSRTSYSGVSTDTQYF	TGTGCCAGCAGCCGTACTTCCTACAGCGGGGTAAGCACAGATACGCAGTATTTT
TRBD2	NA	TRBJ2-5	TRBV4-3	CASSQTGLAGQETQYF	TGCGCCAGCAGCCAAACGGGACTAGCGGGGCAAGAGACCCAGTACTTC
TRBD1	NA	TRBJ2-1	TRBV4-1	CASSQGRDRAINEQFF	TGCGCCAGCAGCCAAGGCCGGGACAGGGCGATCAATGAGCAGTTCTTC
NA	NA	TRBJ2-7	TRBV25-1	CASSGQGSTYEQYF	TGTGCCAGCAGTGGCCAGGGCAGTACCTACGAGCAGTACTTC
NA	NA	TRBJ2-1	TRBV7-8	CASSSRIDEQFF	TGTGCCAGCAGCTCCAGGATCGATGAGCAGTTCTTC
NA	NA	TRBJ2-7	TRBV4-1	CASSQRGGSYEQYF	TGCGCCAGCAGCCAGAGGGGGGGCTCCTACGAGCAGTACTTC
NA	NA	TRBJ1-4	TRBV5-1	CASSLAQGVEKLFF	TGCGCCAGCAGCTTGGCACAGGGCGTTGAAAAACTGTTTTTT
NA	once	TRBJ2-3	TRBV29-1	CSAGGADTQYF	TGCAGCGCTGGGGGGGCGGATACGCAGTATTTT
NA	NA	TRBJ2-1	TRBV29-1	CSVGASYNEQFF	TGCAGCGTTGGTGCGTCCTACAATGAGCAGTTCTTC
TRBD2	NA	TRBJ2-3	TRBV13	CASSASGDTDTQYF	TGTGCCAGCAGCGCTAGCGGGGACACAGATACGCAGTATTTT
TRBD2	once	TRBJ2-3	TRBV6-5	CATSSGSNTDTQYF	TGTGCCACCTCTAGCGGGAGCAACACAGATACGCAGTATTTT
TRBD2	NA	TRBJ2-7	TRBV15	CATSSLPRGGLYEQYF	TGTGCCACCAGCAGCCTCCCTCGCGGGGGACTCTACGAGCAGTACTTC